This TCR beta chain was identified in a study of neurological immune-mediated disorders. Study outcomes and limitations: The absence of any CDR3 amino acid sequence shared by expanded clones across subjects suggests that repertoires were private in all groups. One related-CDR3 cluster, identified by phylogenetic grouping, held the repertoires of 18 of 34 multiple sclerosis patients and was a possible signature.

The CDR3 covers 18 residues. Per germline, CDR1 LGHDT and CDR2 YNNKEL (reference sequence). Germline trimming cut 3 bases from V and 0 bases from J; bases unmatched to any gene: 11. This clonotype was recorded many times. Its antigen is undetermined. The making of cDNA relied on 5'RACE with 10-nucleotide random UMIs. TCRdb re-derived calls from the 5' RACE reads in MiXCR, one entry per CDR3 protein. The table includes roughly 100,000 distinct CDR3 sequences, 3.5% detected once. Source material: PBMCs. The rearrangement uses TRBV3-1 and TRBJ1-5, with 7 bases aligning to TRBD1. The sequence derives from a woman under 30 with multiple sclerosis. CDR3 region: CASSHAGTEPYSNQPQHF. The CDR3 DNA reads TGTGCCAGCAGCCACGCCGGGACAGAGCCATATAGCAATCAGCCCCAGCATTTT.